These T cell receptor beta chains were read from a single sample in a study of T cell repertoires in cytomegalovirus infection. Which antigens these TCRs recognize remains unknown. TCRdb ran MiXCR on the reads and lists one entry per CDR3 protein. The repertoire holds 45,000 to 50,000 distinct CDR3 sequences, with roughly 18% as singletons. The starting material was CD8+ T cells from cultured PBMCs, obtained from culture after CMV antigen stimulation. These receptor sequences come from a human donor in good health (CMV status not recorded). Some clones in this sample may be carry-over from other donors' samples. Both conserved end residues are part of each CDR3. D genes are given only for firm matches. The size of a clone is reported for some rows only, either as once, few or many, or as a class for expanded clones.

>TRBV20-1|once|TRBJ2-3|.
CSASEGTDTQYF
TGCAGTGCTAGTGAGGGCACAGATACGCAGTATTTT
>TRBV7-2|many|TRBJ2-1|TRBD2
CASSFGLAGDYEQFF
TGTGCCAGCAGCTTTGGACTAGCGGGAGATTATGAGCAGTTCTTC
>TRBV18|.|TRBJ1-6|.
CASSPLQAGRNSPLHF
TGTGCCAGCTCACCACTACAGGCAGGAAGGAATTCACCCCTCCACTTT
>TRBV9|few|TRBJ2-6|.
CASTSGANVLTF
TGTGCCAGCACGTCTGGGGCCAACGTCCTGACTTTC
>TRBV7-9|many|TRBJ2-7|.
CASSQSLVYEQYF
TGTGCCAGCAGCCAGAGCCTAGTCTACGAGCAGTACTTC
>TRBV4-3|many|TRBJ2-7|.
CASSPGSRVHEQYF
TGCGCCAGCAGCCCCGGATCCAGGGTCCACGAGCAGTACTTC
>TRBV7-2|many|TRBJ2-5|TRBD2
CASSPIAGGPGGTQYF
TGTGCCAGCAGCCCGATAGCGGGAGGGCCCGGAGGGACCCAGTACTTC
>TRBV7-9|many|TRBJ2-7|.
CASSLAVGIAVYEQYF
TGTGCCAGCAGCTTAGCGGTCGGGATAGCGGTCTACGAGCAGTACTTC
>TRBV9|.|TRBJ1-1|.
CASSETEEAFF
TGTGCCAGCAGCGAGACAGAGGAAGCTTTCTTT
>TRBV20-1|few|TRBJ2-1|TRBD2
CSANFYPGLAGGPEQFF
TGCAGTGCTAATTTTTACCCAGGACTAGCGGGGGGGCCTGAACAGTTCTTC
>TRBV4-1|few|TRBJ1-1|.
CASSQSLDTEAFF
TGCGCCAGCAGCCAAAGCCTAGACACTGAAGCTTTCTTT
>TRBV9|.|TRBJ2-5|TRBD2
CASSVGLAGAHQETQYF
TGTGCCAGCAGCGTGGGACTAGCGGGGGCCCATCAAGAGACCCAGTACTTC
>TRBV6-1|.|TRBJ1-5|TRBD1
CASSSGQVGNQPQHF
TGTGCCAGCAGCAGTGGACAGGTTGGCAATCAGCCCCAGCATTTT
>TRBV10-3|.|TRBJ2-7|TRBD1
CAISAGQGIVYEQYF
TGTGCCATCAGTGCGGGACAGGGGATCGTCTACGAGCAGTACTTC
>TRBV11-2|few|TRBJ2-1|.
CASSLDHRKPYNEQFF
TGTGCCAGCAGCTTAGATCACAGGAAACCCTACAATGAGCAGTTCTTC
>TRBV7-9|many|TRBJ2-5|TRBD2
CASSRASSGQETQYF
TGTGCCAGCAGCCGAGCTTCTAGCGGCCAAGAGACCCAGTACTTC
>TRBV6-8|.|TRBJ2-1|.
CASSSTSDSYNEQFF
TGTGCCAGCAGTTCGACATCAGACTCCTACAATGAGCAGTTCTTC
>TRBV28|.|TRBJ2-2|.
CASRPSRLELFF
TGTGCCAGCAGACCGAGTCGTTTGGAGCTGTTTTTT
>TRBV6-5|few|TRBJ2-1|TRBD2
CASSYSVGRESYNEQFF
TGTGCCAGCAGTTACTCAGTCGGGAGGGAGTCCTACAATGAGCAGTTCTTC